This is a list of T cell receptor beta chains from one sample in a study of blood T cell repertoires in COVID-19. Some clones are missing from TCRdb's copy, which holds only in-frame ones; the method was immunoSEQ multiplex PCR. The sample has over 200,000 clones; under 90% are singletons. What was sequenced was PBMCs or T cells enriched from blood (not recorded which). The origin of the receptors is a woman in her thirties with acute COVID-19. Each CDR3 is given with its conserved first and last residue. A D gene is named only where the DNA matches it firmly. Clone size is stated in some rows and not others, as once, few, many or a class when expanded.

V gene	clone size	J gene	D gene	CDR3 protein	CDR3 DNA
TRBV4-1	-	TRBJ1-5	TRBD1	CASSQGDRDVQPQHF	TGCGCCAGCAGCCAAGGGGACAGGGATGTTCAGCCCCAGCATTTT
TRBV3-1/TRBV3-2	once	TRBJ2-2	-	CASSQEYRTTGELFF	TGTGCCAGCAGCCAAGAGTACAGGACAACCGGGGAGCTGTTTTTT
TRBV5-1	-	TRBJ2-1	TRBD2	CASSVGGNEQFF	TGCGCCAGCAGTGTCGGGGGGAATGAGCAGTTCTTC
TRBV30	once	TRBJ1-6	-	CAWSVGTGNSPLHF	TGTGCCTGGAGTGTCGGTACAGGCAATTCACCCCTCCACTTT
TRBV7-3	-	TRBJ1-1	-	CASSLMSGLGNTEAFF	TGTGCCAGCAGCTTAATGTCAGGGCTCGGGAACACTGAAGCTTTCTTT
TRBV7-3	-	TRBJ1-1	TRBD1	CASSNRTGGTEAFF	TGTGCCAGCAGCAACCGGACAGGGGGCACTGAAGCTTTCTTT
TRBV6-5	-	TRBJ1-1	-	CASSFGGTEAFF	TGTGCCAGCAGTTTCGGGGGGACTGAAGCTTTCTTT
TRBV7-8	-	TRBJ2-3	TRBD1	CASSAPTGGTDTQYF	TGTGCCAGCAGCGCCCCAACAGGGGGCACAGATACGCAGTATTTT
TRBV30	-	TRBJ1-6	-	CAWSNGSPLHF	TGTGCCTGGAGTAACGGTTCACCCCTCCACTTT
TRBV27	-	TRBJ1-5	-	CASSGGAPSNQPQHF	TGTGCCAGCAGTGGGGGGGCGCCGAGCAATCAGCCCCAGCATTTT
TRBV7-2	-	TRBJ1-1	-	CASRRDGGMEAFF	TGTGCCAGCAGGCGGGACGGAGGTATGGAAGCTTTCTTT
TRBV6-5	-	TRBJ2-2	-	CASTTNTGELFF	TGTGCCAGCACCACGAACACCGGGGAGCTGTTTTTT
TRBV4-3	-	TRBJ2-3	TRBD2	CASSLRTSGGGKEDTQYF	TGCGCCAGCAGCCTGAGGACTAGCGGGGGGGGAAAAGAAGATACGCAGTATTTT
TRBV18	-	TRBJ1-2	-	CASSPLSGGDYGYTF	TGTGCCAGCTCACCGCTGTCGGGGGGCGACTATGGCTACACCTTC
TRBV6-5	-	TRBJ1-3	TRBD1	CASSYRDRVGNTIYF	TGTGCCAGCAGTTACAGGGACAGGGTGGGAAACACCATATATTTT